This entry lists 2 T cell receptor beta chains sequenced from one sample in a study of neoadjuvant anti-PD-1 for oral cavity cancer. The time point here: after neoadjuvant nivolumab, at surgical resection. Sequencing was performed with immunoSEQ multiplex PCR; in TCRdb, only in-frame clones are kept and a portion is missing. Here the sample spans 35,000 to 40,000 clones, 35% to 45% being singletons. The starting material was tumor tissue, obtained after nivolumab (anti-PD-1) treatment. The receptors stem from a person aged 35-79 years with oral cavity squamous cell carcinoma.

The rearrangement links TRBV7-9 to TRBJ1-1; D may be TRBD1 (6 bases). This CDR3 is built from 13 residues. Germline loops: CDR1 SEHNR, CDR2 FQNEAQ (reference sequence). V was trimmed by 2 bases and J by 5 bases, leaving 9 bases between them. CDR3 nucleotide sequence: TGTGCCAGCAGCTTAAGGACAGCGACTGAAGCTTTCTTT. Translation: CASSLRTATEAFF.

The chain links TRBV28 to TRBJ2-2, with TRBD2 matching 9 bases. Germline V gives CDR1 MDHEN, CDR2 SYDVKM. This CDR3 is 16 amino acids long. V was clipped by 6 bases and J by 4 bases; unmatched bases: 9. The CDR3 reads CASSLSAGGTTGELFF. The CDR3, as DNA: TGTGCCAGCAGCCTTTCAGCGGGAGGAACCACCGGGGAGCTGTTTTTT.